These 31 T cell receptor beta chains were sequenced from one sample in a study of spatial heterogeneity in lung cancer. Time point given: sample taken at primary tumor resection. Material for sequencing was whole RNA from tumor, nontumor lung or frozen PBMC, left unsorted. TCRdb used MiXCR to reprocess the 5' RACE reads, holding one entry per CDR3 protein. The sample shows more than 9,000 distinct CDR3 sequences, more than 15% of them seen only once. The sequencing used PBMCs, collected at surgery. The receptors were gathered from a male donor with early-stage non-small cell lung cancer.

This clonotype has just a few counts. V gene TRBV5-1 combines with J gene TRBJ1-2; 9 nucleotides match TRBD1. CDR3 length: 11 residues. Germline CDR1 is SGHRS and CDR2 is YFSETQ. V was clipped by 3 bases and J by 14 bases; unmatched bases: 5. CDR3 sequence reads: CASSSQGAKTF. CDR3 in DNA: TGCGCCAGCAGCTCACAGGGGGCCAAGACCTTC.

The chain carries TRBV18 and TRBJ2-7; a possible D gene is TRBD2 (5 bases). Per germline, CDR1 KGHSH and CDR2 LQKENI. With 3 bases removed from V and 2 bases from J, the gap between germline ends came to 11 bases. This CDR3 has 14 residues. The CDR3 sequence is CASSPAIGTYEQYF. The CDR3 nucleotides are TGTGCCAGCTCACCGGCTATCGGGACCTACGAGCAGTACTTC. The entire variable domain, with the rest obtained from reference TRBV18 and TRBJ2-7, is as follows: NAGVMQNPRHLVRRRGQEARLRCSPMKGHSHVYWYRQLPEEGLKFMVYLQKENIIDESGMPKERFSAEFPKEGPSILRIQQVVRGDSAAYFCASSPAIGTYEQYFGPGTRLTVT.

This clonotype was observed a single time. The chain links TRBV20-1 to TRBJ1-1; D ambiguous. The germline V gene has CDR1 DFQATT and CDR2 SNEGSKA (reference sequence). The CDR3 is 15 residues long. Trimming cost V 1 base and J 1 base, with 13 bases left between them. Here the CDR3 reads CSARGPQHPNTEAFF. The CDR3 DNA is TGCAGTGCTAGAGGCCCGCAGCACCCGAACACTGAAGCTTTCTTT.

The chain employs TRBV9 and TRBJ1-4, with 8 bases that match TRBD1. Germline V gene data show CDR1 as SGDLS and CDR2 as YYNGEE. Trimming cost V 4 bases and J 4 bases; bases outside gene matches: 6. The CDR3 loop spans 15 amino acids. The DNA for the CDR3 is TGTGCCAGCAGCCCGACAGGGGCCCTTAATGAAAAACTGTTTTTT. Translated: CASSPTGALNEKLFF.

There are a few counts of this clonotype. The V gene is TRBV5-1, the J gene TRBJ2-1, with 14 nucleotides matching TRBD2. The germline V gene encodes CDR1 SGHRS and CDR2 YFSETQ. The CDR3 runs 17 residues. The ends lost 2 bases at V and 9 bases at J; junction bases unmatched: 10. CDR3 sequence (DNA): TGCGCCAGCAGCTTTGACGGGACTAGCGGGAGTTGGGGTGAGCAGTTCTTC. It encodes CASSFDGTSGSWGEQFF.

At least ten counts were recorded for this clonotype. J is TRBJ2-3 and V is TRBV30, with D possibly matching TRBD2 (6 bases). With 6 bases removed from V and 0 bases from J, the gap between germline ends came to 13 bases. Germline V gene data show CDR1 as GTSNPN and CDR2 as SVGIG (reference sequence). This CDR3 has 14 amino acids. CDR3 DNA sequence: TGTGCCTGCCAGAGGACTACTAGCACAGATACGCAGTATTTT. Translated: CACQRTTSTDTQYF.

This clonotype was detected ten times or more. V gene TRBV11-2 combines with J gene TRBJ2-7, with D possibly being TRBD2 (6 bases). Trimming cost V 5 bases and J 0 bases, with 20 bases left between them. This CDR3 comprises 17 residues. Germline lookup yields CDR1 SGHAT and CDR2 FQNNGV. The CDR3, as DNA: TGTGCCAGCAGCAGGTTTGGGGCGGTGCGGGGCTCCTACGAGCAGTACTTC. It specifies CASSRFGAVRGSYEQYF.

This clonotype was seen ten or more times. The chain recombines TRBV7-9 with TRBJ2-2; D gene ambiguous. CDR1 is SEHNR, CDR2 FQNEAQ, per germline (reference sequence). Trimming took 5 bases from V and 7 from J, leaving 11 bases between them. This CDR3 has 13 residues. CDR3 bases: TGTGCCAGCAGCCCATGGGGTGACGGGGAGCTGTTTTTT. Translated, it gives CASSPWGDGELFF. The full variable domain, in which reference TRBV7-9 and TRBJ2-2 provide the parts outside the CDR3, is DTGVSQNPRHKITKRGQNVTFRCDPISEHNRLYWYRQTLGQGPEFLTYFQNEAQLEKSRLLSDRFSAERPKGSFSTLEIQRTEQGDSAMYLCASSPWGDGELFFGEGSRLTVL.

This clonotype was counted ten times or more. This chain connects TRBV2 to TRBJ2-3, with 14 bases that match TRBD2. The CDR3 is made up of 16 amino acids. The germline CDR1 and CDR2 sequences are SNHLY and FYNNEI. Unmatched junction bases numbered 6, after V lost 4 bases and J lost 6 bases. The DNA of the CDR3 is TGTGCCAGCAGTGGACTAGCGGGAGGGCCGGGGGATACGCAGTATTTT. Its protein is CASSGLAGGPGDTQYF.

This clonotype appeared a few times. This chain uses TRBV18 with TRBJ2-3; D unresolved. V lost 0 bases and J lost 0, with 1 base in between. Germline CDR1 is KGHSH and CDR2 is LQKENI. The CDR3 has 13 residues. The CDR3 protein is CASSPPSTDTQYF. In nucleotides, the CDR3 is TGTGCCAGCTCACCACCAAGCACAGATACGCAGTATTTT.

This clonotype has just one count. This chain links TRBV11-2 with TRBJ2-1; TRBD2 matches 9 bases. This CDR3 has 17 residues. Germline V gene sequence: CDR1 SGHAT, CDR2 FQNNGV. J gave up 8 bases and V 0 bases, and 11 bases lay outside the gene matches. The CDR3 DNA follows: TGTGCCAGCAGCTTAGATCTATTAGCGGGAGTCTCCGATGAGCAGTTCTTC. It codes for CASSLDLLAGVSDEQFF.

The chain recombines TRBV28 with TRBJ2-2; D is ambiguous. CDR1 is MDHEN, CDR2 SYDVKM, per germline. V shed 3 bases and J shed 0 bases, with 2 bases lying between them. The CDR3 length is 13 residues. The CDR3 here is CASSLTNTGELFF. The CDR3 nucleotides are TGTGCCAGCAGTTTGACGAACACCGGGGAGCTGTTTTTT.

This clonotype showed up many times. The genes are TRBV12-3 or TRBV12-4 and TRBJ2-3; 7 nucleotides match TRBD2. J gave up 8 bases and V 3 bases, and 8 bases lay outside the gene matches. The CDR3 is 14 residues long. CDR3 in DNA: TGTGCCAGCAGTTTGGGAGGGGCACACGGTACGCAGTATTTT. Amino acid sequence: CASSLGGAHGTQYF.

This clonotype was detected ten times or more. The CDR3 DNA reads TGTGCCAGCAGTGAAGAGGCGGACATTACGAACACCGGGGAGCTGTTTTTT. Its protein is CASSEEADITNTGELFF. V and J are TRBV2 and TRBJ2-2; weak D call: TRBD1 (5 bases). This CDR3 comprises 17 residues. Per the germline V gene, CDR1 is SNHLY and CDR2 is FYNNEI. V was clipped by 1 base and J by 0 bases, with 12 bases between them.

The table lists this clonotype with many counts. The V and J genes are TRBV2 and TRBJ2-7; D gene uncertain. Trimming removed 1 base from V and 0 bases from J, with 10 bases in between. The CDR3 length is 15 residues. Germline V gene data show CDR1 as SNHLY and CDR2 as FYNNEI. CDR3: CASSEEGSSSYEQYF. For the CDR3, the DNA is TGTGCCAGCAGTGAAGAAGGGTCGAGCTCCTACGAGCAGTACTTC.

This clonotype was observed a handful of times. The genes are TRBV7-2 and TRBJ2-2; the match to TRBD1 covers 9 bases. Germline-derived CDR1 and CDR2 are SGHTA and FQGNSA. The length of the CDR3 is 16 residues. The ends lost 1 base at V and 6 bases at J; junction bases unmatched: 6. The CDR3 spells CASSLGGQGASGELFF. Written as DNA, the CDR3 is TGTGCCAGCAGCTTAGGGGGACAGGGTGCGTCCGGGGAGCTGTTTTTT.

This clonotype was found a few times. The rearrangement links TRBV3-1 to TRBJ1-1; a weak D match, TRBD1 (5 bases). V was trimmed by 1 base and J by 0 bases, leaving 12 bases between them. The germline V gene has CDR1 LGHDT and CDR2 YNNKEL (reference sequence). The CDR3 consists of 16 residues. The CDR3 nucleotides are TGTGCCAGCAGCCAAGCCCGGGGGGTTATGAACACTGAAGCTTTCTTT. This codes for CASSQARGVMNTEAFF.

This clonotype came up many times. The gene calls are TRBV10-1 and TRBJ2-2; unclear D gene. The CDR3 has 13 residues. Trimming stripped 3 bases from V and 6 bases from J, with 8 bases between. Germline-derived CDR1 and CDR2 are WNHNN and SYGVQD (reference sequence). CDR3 sequence: CASSEVESGELFF. The CDR3 nucleotides read TGCGCCAGCAGTGAAGTAGAGTCCGGGGAGCTGTTTTTT.

V and J are TRBV29-1 and TRBJ2-5; maybe TRBD1 (6 bases). The CDR3 has 12 residues. Trimming left V 6 bases short and J 0 bases short, with 8 bases between. Germline V CDR1 and CDR2: SQVTM, ANQGSEA. The CDR3 reads CSVGTNQETQYF. The CDR3 nucleotides are TGCAGCGTAGGGACAAACCAAGAGACCCAGTACTTC.

This clonotype occurred a few times. The chain employs TRBV24-1 and TRBJ1-2; D remains unclear. The ends were cut back, 1 base at V and 4 bases at J, with 9 bases in the middle. The CDR3 sequence is 14 residues long. Per the germline V gene, CDR1 is KGHDR and CDR2 is SFDVKD. DNA of the CDR3: TGTGCCACCAGTGATTTCAGCAAGGCCTATGGCTACACCTTC. It yields the protein CATSDFSKAYGYTF.

This CDR3 is CASSLSGRISGANVLTF. The CDR3 nucleotides are TGTGCCAGCAGCTTGAGCGGCAGGATCTCTGGGGCCAACGTCCTGACTTTC. This chain joins TRBV5-5 and TRBJ2-6; weak D call: TRBD2 (5 bases). The length of the CDR3 is 17 residues. Germline-derived CDR1 and CDR2 are SGHKS and YYEKEE (reference sequence). Deletions cut 1 base from V and 0 bases from J, with 11 bases between. The entire variable domain, with the rest obtained from reference TRBV5-5 and TRBJ2-6, is as follows: DAGVTQSPTHLIKTRGQQVTLRCSPISGHKSVSWYQQVLGQGPQFIFQYYEKEERGRGNFPDRFSARQFPNYSSELNVNALLLGDSALYLCASSLSGRISGANVLTFGAGSRLTVL.

This clonotype has a count of ten or more. The rearrangement links TRBV18 to TRBJ1-5, with 10 bases matching TRBD1. The germline V gene encodes CDR1 KGHSH and CDR2 LQKENI. Losses at the gene ends were 6 bases for V and 7 bases for J; bases not matched to a gene: 6. The CDR3 runs to 14 residues. The CDR3, as DNA: TGTGCCAGCTCCCAGGGACAGGGGAGACAGCCCCAGCATTTT. It yields the protein CASSQGQGRQPQHF.

The chain links TRBV5-1 to TRBJ1-1; D uncertain. This CDR3 contains 15 residues. The germline V gene encodes CDR1 SGHRS and CDR2 YFSETQ. V lost 5 bases to trimming and J lost 2 bases, with 16 bases between them. This chain's CDR3 is CASRRISLGNTEAFF. The CDR3 region has the DNA TGCGCCAGCAGGCGGATCTCTCTGGGAAACACTGAAGCTTTCTTT.

The CDR3 sequence: CASSPPEQYF. In nucleotides, the CDR3 is TGTGCCAGCTCACCGCCTGAGCAGTACTTC. The V gene is TRBV18, the J gene TRBJ2-7; no clear D. Per the germline V gene, CDR1 is KGHSH and CDR2 is LQKENI. CDR3 length: 10 residues. The V gene lost 3 bases and the J gene lost 7 bases, with 4 bases spanning the gap. The full variable domain, its missing parts supplied by reference TRBV18 and TRBJ2-7, is NAGVMQNPRHLVRRRGQEARLRCSPMKGHSHVYWYRQLPEEGLKFMVYLQKENIIDESGMPKERFSAEFPKEGPSILRIQQVVRGDSAAYFCASSPPEQYFGPGTRLTVT.

J is TRBJ1-2 and V is TRBV6-6; 10 bases map to TRBD1. V was clipped by 0 bases and J by 6 bases; unmatched bases: 1. Germline CDR1 MNHNY, CDR2 SVGAGI (reference sequence). The CDR3 spans 14 residues. The CDR3 DNA sequence: TGTGCCAGCAGTTACTCGGGACAGGGGAATGGCTACACCTTC. This encodes CASSYSGQGNGYTF.

In its sample, this clonotype ranks as medium-sized. The V and J genes are TRBV3-1 and TRBJ2-2, with TRBD2 identical over 11 bases. The junction had 0 bases not matched to a gene; V was cut back by 2 bases and J by 1 base. CDR1 and CDR2 (germline): LGHDT, YNNKEL (reference sequence). The CDR3 is made up of 16 amino acids. The CDR3 protein is CASSQLAGGNTGELFF. In DNA, the CDR3 is TGTGCCAGCAGCCAACTAGCGGGAGGGAACACCGGGGAGCTGTTTTTT.

This clonotype appeared many times. The chain is built from TRBV7-2 and TRBJ2-1, with 10 bases aligning to TRBD2. CDR3 size: 18 residues. V trimming: 5 bases; J trimming: 7 bases; junction bases outside the gene matches: 17. The germline CDR1 and CDR2 sequences are SGHTA and FQGNSA. The CDR3 sequence: CASSPRGASGSLRNEQFF. CDR3 DNA: TGTGCCAGCAGCCCAAGGGGGGCTAGCGGGAGTTTAAGGAATGAGCAGTTCTTC.

This clonotype was recorded many times. This chain connects TRBV6-6 to TRBJ2-1; D possibly corresponds to TRBD2 (6 bases). Germline CDR1 and CDR2: MNHNY and SVGAGI (reference sequence). The CDR3 covers 14 residues. V lost 6 bases to trimming and J lost 3 bases, with 12 bases between them. CDR3 loop: CASRGGTYYNEQFF. As DNA, the CDR3 is TGTGCCAGCAGAGGCGGGACTTACTACAATGAGCAGTTCTTC.

In its sample, this clonotype was seen many times. The chain combines TRBV5-1 with TRBJ1-1; 10 bases fit TRBD1. V was clipped by 2 bases and J by 3 bases; unmatched bases: 4. In germline, CDR1 is SGHRS, CDR2 YFSETQ. This CDR3 has 15 residues. CDR3 sequence: CASSLNGQGDTEAFF. The DNA of the CDR3 is TGCGCCAGCAGCTTAAACGGACAGGGGGACACTGAAGCTTTCTTT.

This clonotype was found a few times. V and J are TRBV6-5 and TRBJ2-1; D may be TRBD2 (6 bases). The CDR3 totals 15 residues. Trimming removed 0 bases at V and 4 bases at J, with 10 bases between. Germline CDR1 MNHEY, CDR2 SVGAGI. In DNA form, the CDR3 reads TGTGCCAGCAGTTACTCGGGAGGTGCATACAATGAGCAGTTCTTC. Translated: CASSYSGGAYNEQFF.

This clonotype was counted many times. CDR3 coding DNA: TGTGCCTGGAGTGTAGCGGGACTCAGTGAGCAGTTCTTC. Amino acid sequence: CAWSVAGLSEQFF. V and J are TRBV30 and TRBJ2-1; TRBD2 agrees at 7 bases. Germline-derived CDR1 and CDR2 are GTSNPN and SVGIG (reference sequence). This CDR3 comprises 13 residues. Germline trimming cut 0 bases from V and 9 bases from J; bases unmatched to any gene: 5.